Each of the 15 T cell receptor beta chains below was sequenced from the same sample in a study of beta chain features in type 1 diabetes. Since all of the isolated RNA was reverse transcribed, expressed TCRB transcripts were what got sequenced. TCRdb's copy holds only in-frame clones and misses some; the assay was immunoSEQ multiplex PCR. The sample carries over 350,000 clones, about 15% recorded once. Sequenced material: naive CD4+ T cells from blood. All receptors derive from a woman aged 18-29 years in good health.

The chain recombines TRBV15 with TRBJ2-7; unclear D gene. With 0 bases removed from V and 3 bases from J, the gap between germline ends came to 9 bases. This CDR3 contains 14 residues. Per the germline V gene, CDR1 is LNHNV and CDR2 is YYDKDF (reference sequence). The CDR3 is CATSRDRHSYEQYF. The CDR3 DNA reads TGTGCCACCAGCAGAGATCGGCACAGCTACGAGCAGTACTTC.

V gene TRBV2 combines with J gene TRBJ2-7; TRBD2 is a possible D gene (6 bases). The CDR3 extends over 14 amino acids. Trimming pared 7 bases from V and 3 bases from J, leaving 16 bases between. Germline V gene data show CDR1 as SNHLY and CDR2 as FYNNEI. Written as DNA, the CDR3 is TGTGCCAGCATCACAAGGGTGGGGGGCTACGAGCAGTACTTC. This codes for CASITRVGGYEQYF.

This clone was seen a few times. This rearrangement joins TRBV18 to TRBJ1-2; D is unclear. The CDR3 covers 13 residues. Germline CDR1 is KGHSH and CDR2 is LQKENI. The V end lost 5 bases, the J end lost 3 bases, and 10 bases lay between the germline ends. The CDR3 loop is CASSTGSDYGYTF. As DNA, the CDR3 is TGTGCCAGCTCAACCGGGTCCGACTATGGCTACACCTTC.

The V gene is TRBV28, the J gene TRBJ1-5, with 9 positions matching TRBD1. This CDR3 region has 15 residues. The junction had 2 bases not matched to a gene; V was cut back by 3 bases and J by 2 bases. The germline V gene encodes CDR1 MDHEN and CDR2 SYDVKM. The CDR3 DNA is TGTGCCAGCAGTTTCCGGACAGGGGGCAATCAGCCCCAGCATTTT. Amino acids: CASSFRTGGNQPQHF. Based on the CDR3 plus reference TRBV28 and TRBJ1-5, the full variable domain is DVKVTQSSRYLVKRTGEKVFLECVQDMDHENMFWYRQDPGLGLRLIYFSYDVKMKEKGDIPEGYSVSREKKERFSLILESASTNQTSMYLCASSFRTGGNQPQHFGDGTRLSIL.

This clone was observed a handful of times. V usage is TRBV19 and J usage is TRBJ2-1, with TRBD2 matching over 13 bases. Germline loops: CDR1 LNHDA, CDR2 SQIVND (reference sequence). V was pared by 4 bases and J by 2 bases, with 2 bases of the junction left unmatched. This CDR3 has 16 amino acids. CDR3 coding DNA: TGTGCCAGTAGTACGGGGACTAGCGGGACCTACAATGAGCAGTTCTTC. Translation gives CASSTGTSGTYNEQFF.

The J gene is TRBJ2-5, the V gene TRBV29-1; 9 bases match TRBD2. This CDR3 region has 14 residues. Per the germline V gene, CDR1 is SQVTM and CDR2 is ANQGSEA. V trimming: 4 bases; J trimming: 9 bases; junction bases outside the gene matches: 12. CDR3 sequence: CSVVMGFSGRAQYF. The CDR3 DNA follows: TGCAGCGTTGTAATGGGCTTTAGCGGGAGAGCCCAGTACTTC. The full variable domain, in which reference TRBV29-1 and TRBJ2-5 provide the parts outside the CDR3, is SAVISQKPSRDICQRGTSLTIQCQVDSQVTMMFWYRQQPGQSLTLIATANQGSEATYESGFVIDKFPISRPNLTFSTLTVSNMSPEDSSIYLCSVVMGFSGRAQYFGPGTRLLVL.

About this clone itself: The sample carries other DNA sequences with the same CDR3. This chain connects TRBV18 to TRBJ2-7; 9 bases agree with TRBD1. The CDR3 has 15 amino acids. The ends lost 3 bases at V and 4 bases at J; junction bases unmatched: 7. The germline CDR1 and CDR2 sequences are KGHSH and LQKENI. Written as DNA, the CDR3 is TGTGCCAGCTCACCGGGACAGGGCGTTTCTTACGAGCAGTACTTC. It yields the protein CASSPGQGVSYEQYF.

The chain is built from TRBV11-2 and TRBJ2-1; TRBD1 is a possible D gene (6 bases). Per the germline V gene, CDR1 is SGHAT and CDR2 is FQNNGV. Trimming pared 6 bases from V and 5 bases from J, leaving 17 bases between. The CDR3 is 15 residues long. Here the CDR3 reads CASSPTGIRNNEQFF. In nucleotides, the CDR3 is TGTGCCAGCAGTCCCACAGGGATAAGGAACAATGAGCAGTTCTTC.

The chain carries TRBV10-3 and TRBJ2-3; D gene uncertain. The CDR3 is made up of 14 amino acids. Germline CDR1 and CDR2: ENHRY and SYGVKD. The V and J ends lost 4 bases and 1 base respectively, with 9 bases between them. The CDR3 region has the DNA TGTGCCATCAGTGTTAGCTTAGGCACAGATACGCAGTATTTT. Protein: CAISVSLGTDTQYF.

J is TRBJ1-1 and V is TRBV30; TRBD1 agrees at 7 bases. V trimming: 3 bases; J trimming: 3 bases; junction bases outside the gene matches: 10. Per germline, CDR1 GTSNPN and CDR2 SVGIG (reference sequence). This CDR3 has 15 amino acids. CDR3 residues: CAWRKGQLEYTEAFF. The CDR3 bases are TGTGCCTGGAGAAAGGGACAGTTGGAATACACTGAAGCTTTCTTT. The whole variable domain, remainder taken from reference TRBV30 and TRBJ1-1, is SQTIHQWPATLVQPVGSPLSLECTVEGTSNPNLYWYRQAAGRGLQLLFYSVGIGQISSEVPQNLSASRPQDRQFILSSKKLLLSDSGFYLCAWRKGQLEYTEAFFGQGTRLTVV.

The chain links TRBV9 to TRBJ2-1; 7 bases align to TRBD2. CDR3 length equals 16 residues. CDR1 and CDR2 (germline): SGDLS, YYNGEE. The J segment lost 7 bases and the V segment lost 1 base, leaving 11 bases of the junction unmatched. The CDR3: CASSVLNGLGGNEQFF. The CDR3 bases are TGTGCCAGCAGCGTATTAAACGGCTTGGGGGGGAATGAGCAGTTCTTC.

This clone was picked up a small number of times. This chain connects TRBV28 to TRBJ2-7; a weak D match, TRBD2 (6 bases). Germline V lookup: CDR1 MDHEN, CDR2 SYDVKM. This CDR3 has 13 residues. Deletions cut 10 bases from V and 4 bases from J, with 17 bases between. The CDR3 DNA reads TGTGCCACCCGTGGAGGGGTTACGTACGAGCAGTACTTC. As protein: CATRGGVTYEQYF.

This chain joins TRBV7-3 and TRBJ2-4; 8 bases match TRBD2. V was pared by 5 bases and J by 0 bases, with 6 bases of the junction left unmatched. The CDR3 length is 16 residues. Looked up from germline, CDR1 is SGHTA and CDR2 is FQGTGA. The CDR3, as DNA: TGTGCCAGCAGCCCTCGGGGGGGTATAGCCAAAAACATTCAGTACTTC. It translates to CASSPRGGIAKNIQYF.

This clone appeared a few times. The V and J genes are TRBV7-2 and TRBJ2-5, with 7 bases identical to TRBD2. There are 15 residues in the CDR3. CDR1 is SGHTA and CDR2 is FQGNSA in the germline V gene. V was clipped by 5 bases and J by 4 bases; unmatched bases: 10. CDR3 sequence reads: CASSQNGGGSETQYF. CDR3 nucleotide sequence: TGTGCCAGCAGCCAGAACGGGGGAGGGTCAGAGACCCAGTACTTC.

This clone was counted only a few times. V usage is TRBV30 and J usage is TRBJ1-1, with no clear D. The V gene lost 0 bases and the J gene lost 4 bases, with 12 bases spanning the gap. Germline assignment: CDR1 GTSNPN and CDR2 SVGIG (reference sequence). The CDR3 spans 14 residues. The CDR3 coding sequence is TGTGCCTGGAGTGTACGAGGGTGGGGCACTGAAGCTTTCTTT. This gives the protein CAWSVRGWGTEAFF.